Listed below are T cell receptor beta chains from one sample, sequenced in a study of T cells in Graves' hyperthyroidism and ophthalmopathy. A single record per CDR3 protein comes from TCRdb applying MiXCR to the multiplex PCR reads. The table includes 400,000 or so distinct CDR3 sequences, over 12% detected once. The source material was blood. All receptors come from a man in his forties or fifties with Graves' ophthalmopathy. Each CDR3 is given with its conserved first and last residue. Fields, in order: D gene, V gene, J gene, clone size, CDR3 DNA, CDR3 protein. D genes are given only for firm matches. Not all rows give a size; the values are once, few, many and, for expanded clones, a class.

TRBD2	TRBV29-1	TRBJ2-2	.	TGCAGCGGATTCGCGGGGGGGAACACCGGGGAGCTGTTTTTT	CSGFAGGNTGELFF
.	TRBV10-2	TRBJ2-5	many	TGCGCCAGCAGAGCAGCACAAGAGACCCAGTACTTC	CASRAAQETQYF
TRBD1	TRBV5-1	TRBJ1-1	.	TGCGCCAGCAGCCCCACTAGGACAGGGTTTGAAGCTTTCTTT	CASSPTRTGFEAFF
TRBD2	TRBV2	TRBJ2-3	.	TGTGCCAGCAGTGTTTCCGGGACTAGCGGGAGAGCGAGCACAGATACGCAGTATTTT	CASSVSGTSGRASTDTQYF
TRBD2	TRBV11-3	TRBJ2-4	many	TGTGCCAGCAGCTTAAATGAACTAGCGGGTCTACTAGCCAAAAACATTCAGTACTTC	CASSLNELAGLLAKNIQYF
.	TRBV24-1	TRBJ2-1	many	TGTGCCACCAGTGATTTAGGCTATGAGCAGTTCTTC	CATSDLGYEQFF
.	TRBV12-3/TRBV12-4	TRBJ2-1	.	TGTGCCAGCAGCCTGAGAAGGGTTGACTCCTACAATGAGCAGTTCTTC	CASSLRRVDSYNEQFF
.	TRBV5-1	TRBJ2-7	few	TGCGCCAGCAGCTTGGATATTGGGGTGGTCTACGAGCAGTACTTC	CASSLDIGVVYEQYF
TRBD1	TRBV6-1	TRBJ1-2	few	TGTGCCAGCAGGAAGACAGGGGGAGAATCTAACTATGGCTACACCTTC	CASRKTGGESNYGYTF
.	TRBV7-9	TRBJ2-1	many	TGTGCCAGCAGCTTAGAGGACAGTTACGGTGAGCAGTTCTTC	CASSLEDSYGEQFF
.	TRBV4-2	TRBJ2-1	.	TGTGCCAGCAGCCAAGGGGCCTTTTACAATGAGCAGTTCTTC	CASSQGAFYNEQFF
TRBD2	TRBV6-1	TRBJ2-5	.	TGTGCCAGCAGCGATCATAGCGGGAGGGCCGCGGAGACCCAGTACTTC	CASSDHSGRAAETQYF
.	TRBV6-6	TRBJ2-3	few	TGTGCCAGCAGTTACTCGGCGACAGATACGCAGTATTTT	CASSYSATDTQYF
.	TRBV29-1	TRBJ2-3	.	TGCAGCGTTGCCAGGGGGGTCGCAGATACGCAGTATTTT	CSVARGVADTQYF
TRBD1	TRBV25-1	TRBJ2-5	many	TGTGCCAGCAGCCTACGCCGGGACAGGGGAGGTGAGACCCAGTACTTC	CASSLRRDRGGETQYF
.	TRBV7-9	TRBJ2-1	many	TGTGCCAGCAGCCCCTTACGGGGGAATTACAATGAGCAGTTCTTC	CASSPLRGNYNEQFF
.	TRBV11-2	TRBJ2-4	many	TGTGCCAGCAGCTTAGATTCGTTCCAGGCGGATCAGTACTTC	CASSLDSFQADQYF
.	TRBV30	TRBJ1-2	many	TGTGCCTGGAGTTCCTCGGGACTCCAAGGAGGCTACACCTTC	CAWSSSGLQGGYTF
.	TRBV12-3/TRBV12-4	TRBJ2-1	many	TGTGCCAGCAGTTTAAAGGGGGGCCGCGGTATCGGAAGATCCTACAATGAGCAGTTCTTC	CASSLKGGRGIGRSYNEQFF
.	TRBV20-1	TRBJ2-5	few	TGCAGTGCTAGCCAGGGGATAGGGCAAGAGACCCAGTACTTC	CSASQGIGQETQYF
.	TRBV28	TRBJ1-5	many	TGTGCCAGCACCATGGGACTCGTACTCCAACCCCAGCATTTT	CASTMGLVLQPQHF
TRBD2	TRBV2	TRBJ2-2	.	TGTGCCAGCAGTGAACTGACTAGCGGGAGGACTGCCGGGGAGCTGTTTTTT	CASSELTSGRTAGELFF
TRBD1	TRBV30	TRBJ1-1	many	TGTGCCTGGAGGGACAGGGCGGACACTGAAGCTTTCTTT	CAWRDRADTEAFF
TRBD1	TRBV20-1	TRBJ2-7	few	TGCAGTGCTACCTCCTCGAAACAGGGGGCTCATTTATATTACGAGCAGTACTTC	CSATSSKQGAHLYYEQYF
TRBD1	TRBV11-1	TRBJ2-7	once	TGTGCCAGCAGCTTTCAATCGACAGGGGTGGGCTCCTACGAGCAGTACTTC	CASSFQSTGVGSYEQYF
.	TRBV9	TRBJ2-7	few	TGTGCCAGCAGCGTAGGATCGAACTGGGCCGACTCCTACGAGCAGTACTTC	CASSVGSNWADSYEQYF
.	TRBV5-1	TRBJ1-5	many	TGCGCCAGCAGCTTGGAGGCAGGGGGCAATCAGCCCCAGCATTTT	CASSLEAGGNQPQHF
TRBD2	TRBV5-1	TRBJ2-2	few	TGCGCCAGCAGCCGAGGGGCTAGCGGGAGGTACAGCGGGGAGCTGTTTTTT	CASSRGASGRYSGELFF
TRBD2	TRBV19	TRBJ2-5	.	TGTGCCAGTAGTATAGAGAGACTAGCGGGAGATGGGGAGACCCAGTACTTC	CASSIERLAGDGETQYF
TRBD1	TRBV6-5	TRBJ1-2	few	TGTGCCAGCAGTTCCGGGACAGGGCTACTATCCTATGGCTACACCTTC	CASSSGTGLLSYGYTF
.	TRBV2	TRBJ2-1	many	TGTGCCAGCACCAGAACCCAGCGGGAGCAGTTCTTC	CASTRTQREQFF
TRBD1	TRBV12-3/TRBV12-4	TRBJ1-5	.	TGTGCCAGCAGTCCGACCGACAGGGGTTCGGGGCAGCCCCAGCATTTT	CASSPTDRGSGQPQHF
.	TRBV4-2	TRBJ2-6	few	TGTGCCAGCAGCCAATCGTCTGGGGCCAACGTCCTGACTTTC	CASSQSSGANVLTF
.	TRBV20-1	TRBJ2-5	many	TGCAGTGCTAGACCTAAGGGAGGAGAGGGGCAAGAGACCCAGTACTTC	CSARPKGGEGQETQYF
TRBD2	TRBV15	TRBJ2-7	many	TGTGCCACCAGGGGGACTAGCGGGTATCACGAGCAGTACTTC	CATRGTSGYHEQYF
TRBD1	TRBV7-9	TRBJ2-1	many	TGTGCCAGCAGACCCCGGACAGGGAGCAATGAGCAGTTCTTC	CASRPRTGSNEQFF
TRBD2	TRBV5-1	TRBJ2-7	few	TGCGCCAGCAGCTTGGGGGGGGGGATTCTGCACGAGCAGTACTTC	CASSLGGGILHEQYF